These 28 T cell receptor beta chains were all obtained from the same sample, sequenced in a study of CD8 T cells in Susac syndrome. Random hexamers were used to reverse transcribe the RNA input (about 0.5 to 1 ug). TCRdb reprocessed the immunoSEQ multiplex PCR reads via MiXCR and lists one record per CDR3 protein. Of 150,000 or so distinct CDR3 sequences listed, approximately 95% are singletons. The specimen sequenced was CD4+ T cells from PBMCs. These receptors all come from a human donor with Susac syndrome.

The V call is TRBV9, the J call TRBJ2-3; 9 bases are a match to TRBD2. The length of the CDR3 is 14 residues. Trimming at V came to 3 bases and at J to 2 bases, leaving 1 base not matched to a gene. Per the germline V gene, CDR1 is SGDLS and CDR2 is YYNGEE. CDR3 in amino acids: CASSERGDTDTQYF. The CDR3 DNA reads TGTGCCAGCAGCGAGCGGGGGGACACAGATACGCAGTATTTT.

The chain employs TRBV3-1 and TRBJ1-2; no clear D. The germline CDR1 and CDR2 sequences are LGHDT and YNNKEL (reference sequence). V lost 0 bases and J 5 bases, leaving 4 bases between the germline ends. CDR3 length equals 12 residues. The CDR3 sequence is CASSQDRYGYTF. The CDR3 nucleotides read TGTGCCAGCAGCCAAGATCGGTATGGCTACACCTTC.

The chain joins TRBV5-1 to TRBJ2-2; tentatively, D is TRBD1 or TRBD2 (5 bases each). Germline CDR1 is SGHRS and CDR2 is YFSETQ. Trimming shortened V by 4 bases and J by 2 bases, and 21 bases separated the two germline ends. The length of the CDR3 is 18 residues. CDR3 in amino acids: CASSPGPSLVRNTGELFF. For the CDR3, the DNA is TGCGCCAGCAGCCCGGGACCGTCCCTCGTTAGAAACACCGGGGAGCTGTTTTTT.

Written as DNA, the CDR3 is TGTGCCAGCAGTTACTCGAGGGGAGCCCGCGAGCAGTACTTC. The encoded protein is CASSYSRGAREQYF. This chain links TRBV6-5 with TRBJ2-7, with D perhaps assigned TRBD1 or TRBD2 (5 bases each). The CDR3 extends over 14 amino acids. Trimming pared 0 bases from V and 6 bases from J, leaving 12 bases between. CDR1 is MNHEY and CDR2 is SVGAGI in the germline V gene.

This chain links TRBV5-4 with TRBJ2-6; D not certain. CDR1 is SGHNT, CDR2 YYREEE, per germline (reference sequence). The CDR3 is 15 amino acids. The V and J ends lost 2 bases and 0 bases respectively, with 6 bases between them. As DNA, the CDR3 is TGTGCCAGCAGCTTTTCTGCCTCTGGGGCCAACGTCCTGACTTTC. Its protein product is CASSFSASGANVLTF.

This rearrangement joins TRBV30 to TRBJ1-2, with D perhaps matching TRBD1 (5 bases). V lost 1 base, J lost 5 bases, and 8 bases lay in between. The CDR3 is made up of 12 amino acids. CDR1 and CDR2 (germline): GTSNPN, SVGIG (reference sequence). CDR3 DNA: TGTGCCTGGAGTGCCCAGGGATATGGCTACACCTTC. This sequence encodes CAWSAQGYGYTF. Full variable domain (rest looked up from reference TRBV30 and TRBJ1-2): SQTIHQWPATLVQPVGSPLSLECTVEGTSNPNLYWYRQAAGRGLQLLFYSVGIGQISSEVPQNLSASRPQDRQFILSSKKLLLSDSGFYLCAWSAQGYGYTFGSGTRLTVV.

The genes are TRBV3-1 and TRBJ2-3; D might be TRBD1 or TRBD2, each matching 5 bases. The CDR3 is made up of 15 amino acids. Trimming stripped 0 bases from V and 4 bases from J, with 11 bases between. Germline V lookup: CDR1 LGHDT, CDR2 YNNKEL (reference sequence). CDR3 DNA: TGTGCCAGCAGCCAAGAAAGGGACGCCCCAGATACGCAGTATTTT. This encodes CASSQERDAPDTQYF.

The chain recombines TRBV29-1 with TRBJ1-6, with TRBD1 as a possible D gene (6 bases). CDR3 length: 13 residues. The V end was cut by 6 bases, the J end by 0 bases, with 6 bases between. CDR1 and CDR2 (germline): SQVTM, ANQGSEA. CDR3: CSVGASYNSPLHF. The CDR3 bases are TGCAGCGTGGGGGCCTCCTATAATTCACCCCTCCACTTT.

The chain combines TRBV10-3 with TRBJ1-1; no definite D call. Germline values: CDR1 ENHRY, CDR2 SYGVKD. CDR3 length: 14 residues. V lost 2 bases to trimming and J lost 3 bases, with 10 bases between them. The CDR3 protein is CAISETDRYTEAFF. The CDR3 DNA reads TGTGCCATCAGTGAGACCGACCGATACACTGAAGCTTTCTTT.

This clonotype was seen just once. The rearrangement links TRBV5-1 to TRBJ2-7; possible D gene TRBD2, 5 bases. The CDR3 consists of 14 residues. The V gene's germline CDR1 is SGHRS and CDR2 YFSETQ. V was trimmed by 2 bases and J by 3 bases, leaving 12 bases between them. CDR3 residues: CASSFLARNYEQYF. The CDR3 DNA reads TGCGCCAGCAGCTTCCTAGCCCGAAACTACGAGCAGTACTTC.

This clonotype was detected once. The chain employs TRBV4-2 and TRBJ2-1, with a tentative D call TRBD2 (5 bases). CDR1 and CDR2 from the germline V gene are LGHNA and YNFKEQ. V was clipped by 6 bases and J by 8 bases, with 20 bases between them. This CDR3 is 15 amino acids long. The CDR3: CASSPGGFGSDEQFF. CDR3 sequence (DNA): TGTGCCAGCAGTCCGGGCGGGTTCGGGTCGGATGAGCAGTTCTTC.

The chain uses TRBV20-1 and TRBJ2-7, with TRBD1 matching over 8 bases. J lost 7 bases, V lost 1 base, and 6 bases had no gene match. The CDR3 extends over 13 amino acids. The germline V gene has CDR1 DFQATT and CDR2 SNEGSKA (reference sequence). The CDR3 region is CSARGTGLEEQYF. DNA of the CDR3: TGCAGTGCTAGAGGGACAGGGCTGGAGGAGCAGTACTTC.

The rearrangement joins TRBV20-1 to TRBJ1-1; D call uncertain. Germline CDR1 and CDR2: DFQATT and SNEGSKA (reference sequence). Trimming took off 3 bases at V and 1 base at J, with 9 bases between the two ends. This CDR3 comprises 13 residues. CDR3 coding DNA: TGCAGTGCTAGGCGACAACCGAACACTGAAGCTTTCTTT. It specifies CSARRQPNTEAFF.

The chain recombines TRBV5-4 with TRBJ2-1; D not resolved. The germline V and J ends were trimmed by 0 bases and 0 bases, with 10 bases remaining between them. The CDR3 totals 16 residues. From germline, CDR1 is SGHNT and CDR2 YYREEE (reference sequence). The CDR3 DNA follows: TGTGCCAGCAGCTTGGATCCAGCGAGCTCCTACAATGAGCAGTTCTTC. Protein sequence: CASSLDPASSYNEQFF.

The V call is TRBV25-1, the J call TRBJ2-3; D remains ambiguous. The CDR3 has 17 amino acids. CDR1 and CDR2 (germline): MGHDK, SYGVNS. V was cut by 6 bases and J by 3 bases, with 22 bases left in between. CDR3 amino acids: CASSAMDRAPGTDTQYF. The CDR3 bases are TGTGCCAGCAGCGCGATGGACCGGGCCCCCGGGACAGATACGCAGTATTTT. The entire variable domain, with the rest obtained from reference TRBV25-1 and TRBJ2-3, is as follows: EADIYQTPRYLVIGTGKKITLECSQTMGHDKMYWYQQDPGMELHLIHYSYGVNSTEKGDLSSESTVSRIRTEHFPLTLESARPSHTSQYLCASSAMDRAPGTDTQYFGPGTRLTVL.

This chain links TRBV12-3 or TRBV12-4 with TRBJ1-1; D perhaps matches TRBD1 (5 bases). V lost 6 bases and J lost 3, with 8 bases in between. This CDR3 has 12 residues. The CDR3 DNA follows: TGTGCCAGCAGGTGGGGGGACACTGAAGCTTTCTTT. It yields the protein CASRWGDTEAFF.

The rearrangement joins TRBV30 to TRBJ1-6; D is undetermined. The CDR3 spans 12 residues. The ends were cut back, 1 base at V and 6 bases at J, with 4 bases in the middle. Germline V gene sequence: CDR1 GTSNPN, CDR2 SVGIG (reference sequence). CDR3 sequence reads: CAWSDTNSPLHF. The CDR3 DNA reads TGTGCCTGGAGTGACACTAATTCACCCCTCCACTTT.

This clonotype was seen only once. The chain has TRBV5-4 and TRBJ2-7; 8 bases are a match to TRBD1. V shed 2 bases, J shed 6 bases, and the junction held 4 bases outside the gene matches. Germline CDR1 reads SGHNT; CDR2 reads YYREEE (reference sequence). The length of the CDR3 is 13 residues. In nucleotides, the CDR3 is TGTGCCAGCAGCTTTCAGGGGGCCAGCGAGCAGTACTTC. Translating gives CASSFQGASEQYF.

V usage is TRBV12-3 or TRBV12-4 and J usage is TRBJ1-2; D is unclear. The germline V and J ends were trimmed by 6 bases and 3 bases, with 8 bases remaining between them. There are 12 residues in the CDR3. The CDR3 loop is CASRNRDYGYTF. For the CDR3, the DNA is TGTGCCAGCAGAAACAGAGACTATGGCTACACCTTC.

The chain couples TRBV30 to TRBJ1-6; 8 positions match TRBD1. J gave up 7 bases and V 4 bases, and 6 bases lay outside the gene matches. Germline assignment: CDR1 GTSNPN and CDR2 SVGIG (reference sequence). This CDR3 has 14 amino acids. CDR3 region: CAWMKTGVNSPLHF. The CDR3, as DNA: TGTGCCTGGATGAAGACAGGGGTGAATTCACCCCTCCACTTT.

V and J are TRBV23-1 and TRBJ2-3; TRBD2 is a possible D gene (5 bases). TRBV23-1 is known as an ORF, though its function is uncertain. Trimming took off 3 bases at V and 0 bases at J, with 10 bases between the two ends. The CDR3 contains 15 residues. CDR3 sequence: CASSQRWTSTDTQYF. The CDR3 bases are TGCGCCAGCAGTCAGCGTTGGACTAGCACAGATACGCAGTATTTT.

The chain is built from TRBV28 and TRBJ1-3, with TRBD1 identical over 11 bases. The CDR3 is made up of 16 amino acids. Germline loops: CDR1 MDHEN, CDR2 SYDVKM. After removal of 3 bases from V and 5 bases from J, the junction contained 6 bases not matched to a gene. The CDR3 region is CASSFSGQGGRNTIYF. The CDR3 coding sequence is TGTGCCAGCAGTTTCTCGGGACAGGGGGGACGAAACACCATATATTTT.

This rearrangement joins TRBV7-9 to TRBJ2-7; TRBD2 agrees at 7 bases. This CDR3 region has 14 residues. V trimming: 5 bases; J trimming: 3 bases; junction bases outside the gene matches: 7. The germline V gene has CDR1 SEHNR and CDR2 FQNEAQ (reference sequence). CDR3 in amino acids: CASSGLDSVYEQYF. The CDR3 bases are TGTGCCAGCAGCGGACTAGATTCGGTCTACGAGCAGTACTTC.

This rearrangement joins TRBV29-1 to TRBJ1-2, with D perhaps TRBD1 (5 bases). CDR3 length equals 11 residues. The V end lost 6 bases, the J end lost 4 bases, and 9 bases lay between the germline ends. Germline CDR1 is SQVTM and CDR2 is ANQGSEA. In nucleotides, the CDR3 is TGCAGCGTAGCGAGGGGCTATGGCTACACCTTC. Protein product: CSVARGYGYTF.

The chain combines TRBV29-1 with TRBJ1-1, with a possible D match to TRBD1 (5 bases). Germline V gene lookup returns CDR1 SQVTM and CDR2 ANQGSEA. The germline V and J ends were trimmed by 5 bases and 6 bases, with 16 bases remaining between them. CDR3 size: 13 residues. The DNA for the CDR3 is TGCAGCGTTTACAGGTCGAACGGGGCTGAAGCTTTCTTT. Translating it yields CSVYRSNGAEAFF.

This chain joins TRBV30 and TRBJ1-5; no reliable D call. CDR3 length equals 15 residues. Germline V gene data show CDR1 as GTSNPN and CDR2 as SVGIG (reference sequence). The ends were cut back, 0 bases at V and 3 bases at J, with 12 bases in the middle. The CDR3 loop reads CAWSVLGPFNQPQHF. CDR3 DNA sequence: TGTGCCTGGAGTGTACTTGGGCCGTTCAATCAGCCCCAGCATTTT.

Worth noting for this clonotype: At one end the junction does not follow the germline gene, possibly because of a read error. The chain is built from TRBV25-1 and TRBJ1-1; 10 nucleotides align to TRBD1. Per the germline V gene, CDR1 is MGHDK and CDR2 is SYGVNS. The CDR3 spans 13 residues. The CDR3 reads CASRGQGYRGTKF. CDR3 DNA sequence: TGTGCCAGCAGGGGACAGGGGTACCGTGGGACGAAGTTT.

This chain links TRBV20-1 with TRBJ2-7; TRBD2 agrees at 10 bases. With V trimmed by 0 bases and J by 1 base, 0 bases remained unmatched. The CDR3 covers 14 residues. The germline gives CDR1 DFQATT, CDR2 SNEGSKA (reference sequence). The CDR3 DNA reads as TGCAGTGCTAGAGAAGCGGGAGGGTCCTACGAGCAGTACTTC. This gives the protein CSAREAGGSYEQYF.